This T cell receptor (beta chain) originates from a study of cytomegalovirus exposure and HLA in healthy donors. Background on the study: A previous analysis identified 100 million to 120 million unique TCR beta sequences derived from around 180 million T cells. Study-level findings and limits: High specificity and sensitivity for cytomegalovirus status were reported for the classifier. Apparent HLA restriction characterized most CMV-associated TCR beta chains in a later analysis.

The donors (healthy individuals) were bone marrow donors. The CDR3 sequence is 13 residues long. Unmatched junction bases numbered 2, after V lost 3 bases and J lost 3 bases. Germline V gene lookup returns CDR1 KGHSH and CDR2 LQKENI. In regard to this clone: Its antigen is unidentified.

PCR used 60 Vbeta primers and 13 Jbeta primers. Produced via immunoSEQ multiplex PCR; TCRdb's table is partial and in-frame only. The sample consists of roughly 130,000 clones, roughly 80% of them appearing once. This chain uses TRBV18 with TRBJ2-7; 7 positions match TRBD2. The sequence was obtained from a male donor in good health and CMV-seropositive. Sequenced material: PBMCs. The CDR3 protein is CASSPGGSYEQYF. Here the CDR3 DNA reads TGTGCCAGCTCACCGGGCGGGAGCTACGAGCAGTACTTC.